The TCR beta chain under discussion was sequenced for a study of CD4+ T cells in melanoma. A note on this clone: The antigen is unknown.

TCRdb's table, derived via immunoSEQ multiplex PCR, lists solely in-frame clones and lacks some. The data show about 140,000 clones, around 90% seen once. Findings and caveats of the study: CD8+ T cell, macrophage and B cell function reportedly correlated with neoantigen-specific CD4+ T cells. Diverse differentiation states were reported for melanoma neoantigen-specific CD4+ T cells.

This clonotype was obtained from a human donor with melanoma.

The CDR3 DNA follows: TGCGGCTGCGGTTGGGGAAACATTCAGTACTTC. Translated: CGCGWGNIQYF. V and J are TRBV20-1 and TRBJ2-4, with D unclear. Per germline, CDR1 DFQATT and CDR2 SNEGSKA (reference sequence). This CDR3 is 11 amino acids long.